This is a list of T cell receptor beta chains from one sample in a study of metastatic and nonmetastatic thyroid tumors. Using MiXCR, TCRdb reanalyzed the PCR reads. The top ten hold 9% to 10% of the sample, which has 15,000 to 20,000 clones, around a third seen once. The sequenced sample was tumor tissue. These receptors were obtained from a male donor with papillary thyroid cancer or a benign thyroid nodule (not recorded which). Some clones in this sample may be carry-over from other donors' samples. CDR3s include the opening cysteine and the closing phenylalanine or tryptophan. A D gene is named only where the DNA matches it firmly. Not all rows give a size; the values are once, few, many and, for expanded clones, a class.

>.|.|TRBV5-1|TRBJ1-1
CASSPMGQPNTEAFF
TGCGCCAGCAGCCCAATGGGGCAACCTAACACTGAAGCTTTCTTT
>.|.|TRBV11-1|TRBJ2-5
CASSARALGYQETQYF
TGTGCCAGCAGCGCCCGGGCCCTCGGCTACCAAGAGACCCAGTACTTC
>many|TRBD1|TRBV7-2|TRBJ2-3
CASSSTGTVGTDTQYF
TGTGCCAGCAGCTCTACCGGGACAGTTGGCACAGATACGCAGTATTTT
>.|TRBD2|TRBV25-1|TRBJ2-5
CASSEISSGQQTHYF
TGTGCCAGCAGTGAAATCTCTAGCGGACAACAGACCCACTACTTC
>few|.|TRBV10-2|TRBJ2-3
CASRAGIDTQYF
TGCGCCAGCAGGGCCGGTATAGATACGCAGTATTTC
>.|.|TRBV7-9|TRBJ1-2
CASSPKYRPRCYTF
TGTGCCAGCAGCCCGAAGTACAGACCCAGGTGCTACACCTTC
>medium-sized|TRBD2|TRBV20-1|TRBJ2-5
CSATPGLAGGPRETQYF
TGCAGTGCGACTCCGGGACTAGCGGGAGGGCCTCGGGAGACCCAGTACTTC
>.|.|TRBV11-3|TRBJ1-1
CASSFERWTEAFF
TGTGCCAGCAGCTTCGAAAGGTGGACTGAAGCTTTCTTT
>many|.|TRBV10-2|TRBJ2-7
CASTTLDGAYEQYF
TGCGCCAGCACCACTCTGGACGGAGCCTACGAGCAGTACTTC
>.|.|TRBV5-1|TRBJ1-1
CASIYGTLQGGPEDFF
TGCGCCAGCATCTACGGGACACTCCAAGGGGGGCCTGAAGATTTCTTT
>few|.|TRBV6-1|TRBJ1-2
CASREGAQGYTF
TGTGCCAGCAGGGAGGGTGCGCAGGGCTACACCTTC
>medium-sized|TRBD2|TRBV2|TRBJ2-7
CASRLEGGSYEQYF
TGTGCCAGCCGTTTAGAGGGCGGGAGTTACGAGCAGTACTTC
>once|.|TRBV7-9|TRBJ2-7
CASSLGLAPGEQYF
TGTGCCAGCAGCTTAGGGCTAGCCCCTGGCGAGCAGTACTTC
>.|TRBD1|TRBV4-1|TRBJ1-2
CASSSNTGGTFGYTF
TGCGCCAGCAGCTCCAATACAGGGGGCACGTTCGGCTACACCTTC
>few|.|TRBV10-2|TRBJ1-2
CATNPGGNYGYTF
TGCGCCACCAATCCGGGAGGTAACTATGGCTACACCTTC
>many|TRBD2|TRBV20-1|TRBJ2-3
CSAWASGTTDTQYF
TGCAGTGCTTGGGCCAGCGGGACGACAGATACGCAGTATTTT
>many|.|TRBV30|TRBJ1-1
CAWSRGQEGTEAFF
TGTGCCTGGAGTAGGGGACAAGAAGGCACTGAAGCTTTCTTT
>.|TRBD2|TRBV6-1|TRBJ2-1
CAISSTTSGRHEQFF
TGTGCCATCAGCTCCACGACTAGCGGGAGGCATGAGCAGTTCTTC
>.|TRBD1|TRBV14|TRBJ1-2
CASSQSGTGNYGYTF
TGTGCCAGCAGCCAATCCGGGACAGGGAACTATGGCTACACCTTC
>.|.|TRBV6-1|TRBJ2-7
CASSLRGGDKEYEQYF
TGTGCCAGCAGCCTGAGGGGGGGGGACAAGGAATACGAGCAGTACTTC
>medium-sized|.|TRBV12-3/TRBV12-4|TRBJ1-1
CASSQTTEAFF
TGTGCCAGCAGCCAAACCACTGAAGCTTTCTTT
>once|TRBD2|TRBV5-1|TRBJ2-1
CASSLGPLAGGYNEQFF
TGCGCCAGCAGCTTGGGCCCTCTAGCGGGTGGGTACAATGAGCAGTTCTTC
>many|.|TRBV7-9|TRBJ1-5
CASSSQGSNQPQHF
TGTGCCAGCAGCTCCCAGGGTAGCAATCAGCCCCAGCATTTT
>medium-sized|.|TRBV10-3|TRBJ1-5
CAISDPPNQPQHF
TGTGCCATCAGTGATCCCCCGAATCAGCCCCAGCATTTT
>many|.|TRBV5-6|TRBJ2-5
CASSLTFGQETQYF
TGTGCCAGCAGCTTGACCTTCGGACAAGAGACCCAGTACTTC
>.|TRBD2|TRBV20-1|TRBJ2-1
CSARSGRAKDEQFF
TGCAGTGCTAGGAGCGGGAGGGCCAAGGATGAGCAGTTCTTC
>many|TRBD2|TRBV29-1|TRBJ2-1
CSVEGASGSFSYNEQFF
TGCAGCGTTGAAGGGGCTAGCGGGAGTTTCTCCTACAATGAGCAGTTCTTC
>many|.|TRBV28|TRBJ1-2
CASSLGGLTGNGYTF
TGTGCCAGCAGTTTAGGAGGCTTAACAGGGAATGGCTACACCTTC
>.|TRBD2|TRBV2|TRBJ2-3
CASSERTGGVLGTDTQYF
TGTGCCAGCAGTGAAAGGACGGGAGGGGTTCTAGGCACAGATACGCAGTATTTT
>.|TRBD2|TRBV30|TRBJ2-2
CAWSVPGRATGELFF
TGTGCCTGGAGTGTACCCGGGAGGGCCACCGGGGAGCTGTTTTTT
>few|TRBD1|TRBV20-1|TRBJ2-7
CSANRDRWYEQYF
TGCAGTGCTAACAGGGACAGGTGGTACGAGCAGTACTTC
>.|.|TRBV10-2|TRBJ2-1
CASSELAVTYNEQFF
TGCGCCAGCAGTGAATTAGCGGTCACCTACAATGAGCAGTTCTTC
>many|.|TRBV12-3/TRBV12-4|TRBJ1-4
CASRRDTITNEKLFF
TGTGCCAGCAGACGAGACACTATAACTAATGAAAAACTGTTTTTT
>few|.|TRBV20-1|TRBJ2-7
CSARDNIYEQYF
TGCAGTGCTAGAGATAATATCTACGAGCAGTACTTC
>.|.|TRBV11-1|TRBJ2-2
CASSPASCRNTGELFF
TGTGCCAGCAGCCCCGCTAGCTGTAGGAACACCGGGGAGCTGTTTTTT
>many|TRBD1|TRBV20-1|TRBJ2-4
CSAAGTANIQYF
TGCAGTGCTGCCGGGACAGCAAACATTCAGTACTTC
>.|TRBD1|TRBV27|TRBJ1-1
CASRATGAIREAFF
TGTGCCAGCAGGGCAACAGGGGCCATACGTGAAGCTTTCTTT
>many|.|TRBV7-8|TRBJ1-1
CASSLLNFPGAFF
TGTGCCAGCAGCTTACTAAATTTCCCAGGAGCTTTCTTT
>.|TRBD1|TRBV11-1|TRBJ2-7
CASSFAGTVIGVSYEQYF
TGTGCCAGCAGCTTCGCCGGGACAGTAATAGGGGTCTCCTACGAGCAGTACTTC
>.|TRBD2|TRBV11-2|TRBJ2-3
CAISDRGGGGSSTDTQYF
TGTGCCATCAGCGATAGGGGCGGCGGGGGGTCTAGCACAGATACGCAGTATTTT
>.|.|TRBV11-1|TRBJ2-7
CASSRLPTAIAYEQYF
TGTGCCAGCAGCCGTCTTCCGACAGCGATTGCCTACGAGCAGTACTTC
>few|TRBD2|TRBV28|TRBJ2-1
CASSAGPAGGRKQYNERFF
TGTGCCAGCAGTGCGGGACCAGCGGGAGGAAGAAAACAGTACAATGAGCGGTTCTTC
>many|TRBD1|TRBV2|TRBJ2-5
CASKGQVQETQYF
TGTGCCAGCAAGGGACAGGTCCAAGAGACCCAGTACTTC
>.|.|TRBV5-1|TRBJ2-3
CASSLGLTGPRADTQYF
TGCGCCAGCAGCTTGGGGCTGACGGGCCCGAGGGCAGATACGCAGTATTTT
>many|.|TRBV15|TRBJ2-7
CATSREGASSYEQYF
TGTGCCACCAGCAGAGAAGGGGCCTCCTCCTACGAGCAGTACTTC
>medium-sized|.|TRBV5-1|TRBJ1-5
CASSLDSFQPQHF
TGCGCCAGCAGCTTGGACAGCTTCCAGCCCCAGCATTTT
>many|TRBD2|TRBV29-1|TRBJ2-1
CSGGTSGHNEQFF
TGCAGCGGGGGGACTAGCGGCCACAATGAGCAGTTCTTC
>.|.|TRBV15|TRBJ2-6
CATSIRPSSGSNVLTF
TGTGCCACCAGCATACGACCGAGCTCTGGGTCCAACGTCCTCACTTTC
>.|.|TRBV6-1|TRBJ2-7
CASSDPTLTYEQYF
TGTGCCAGCAGTGACCCGACACTTACCTACGAGCAGTACTTC
>medium-sized|.|TRBV5-1|TRBJ2-3
CASSFRDTDTQYF
TGCGCCAGCAGCTTCCGGGACACAGATACGCAGTATTTT
>.|TRBD1|TRBV20-1|TRBJ1-3
CSANRDREGNTIYF
TGCAGTGCTAACCGGGACAGGGAAGGAAACACCATATATTTT
>few|TRBD2|TRBV6-2/TRBV6-3|TRBJ2-5
CASSEGLAGGPRETKYF
TGTGCCAGCAGCGAGGGACTAGCGGGAGGGCCGAGAGAGACCAAGTACTTC
>many|.|TRBV29-1|TRBJ2-7
CSVSPEGTYEQYF
TGCAGCGTCAGCCCCGAGGGTACCTACGAGCAGTACTTC